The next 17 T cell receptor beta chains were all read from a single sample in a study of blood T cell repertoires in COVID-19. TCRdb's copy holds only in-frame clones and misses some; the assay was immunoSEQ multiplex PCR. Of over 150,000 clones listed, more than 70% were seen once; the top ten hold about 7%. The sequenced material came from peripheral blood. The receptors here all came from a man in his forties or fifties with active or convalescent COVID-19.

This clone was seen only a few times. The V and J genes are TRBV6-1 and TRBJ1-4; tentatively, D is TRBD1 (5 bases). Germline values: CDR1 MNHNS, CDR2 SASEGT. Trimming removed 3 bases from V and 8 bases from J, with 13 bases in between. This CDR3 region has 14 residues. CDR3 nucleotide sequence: TGTGCCAGCAGTGATCCAGGGTATCGGGAAAAACTGTTTTTT. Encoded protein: CASSDPGYREKLFF.

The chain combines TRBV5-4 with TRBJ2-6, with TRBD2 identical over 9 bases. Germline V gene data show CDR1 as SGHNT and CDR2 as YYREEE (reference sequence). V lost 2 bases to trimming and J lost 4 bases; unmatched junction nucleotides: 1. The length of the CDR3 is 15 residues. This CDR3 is CASSFSGRGANVLTF. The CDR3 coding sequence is TGTGCCAGCAGCTTTAGCGGGAGAGGGGCCAACGTCCTGACTTTC.

The CDR3 protein is CASSSGLAGYEQYF. The DNA of the CDR3 is TGCGCCAGCAGCTCCGGACTAGCGGGGTACGAGCAGTACTTC. V and J are TRBV5-1 and TRBJ2-7; 12 bases align to TRBD2. Losses at the gene ends were 3 bases for V and 4 bases for J; bases not matched to a gene: 2. Germline loops: CDR1 SGHRS, CDR2 YFSETQ. CDR3 size: 14 residues.

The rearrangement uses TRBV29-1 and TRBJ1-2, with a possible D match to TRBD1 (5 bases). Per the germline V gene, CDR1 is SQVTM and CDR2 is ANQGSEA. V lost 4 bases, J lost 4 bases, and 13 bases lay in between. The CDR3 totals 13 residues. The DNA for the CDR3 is TGCAGCGTTGGGGGACTTCAGAGCTATGGCTACACCTTC. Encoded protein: CSVGGLQSYGYTF.

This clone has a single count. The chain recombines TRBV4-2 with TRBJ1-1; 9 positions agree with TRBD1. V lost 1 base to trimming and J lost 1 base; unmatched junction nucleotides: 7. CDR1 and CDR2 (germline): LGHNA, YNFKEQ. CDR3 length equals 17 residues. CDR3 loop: CASSQGRTGDWNTEAFF. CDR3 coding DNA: TGTGCCAGCAGCCAAGGACGGACAGGGGATTGGAACACTGAAGCTTTCTTT.

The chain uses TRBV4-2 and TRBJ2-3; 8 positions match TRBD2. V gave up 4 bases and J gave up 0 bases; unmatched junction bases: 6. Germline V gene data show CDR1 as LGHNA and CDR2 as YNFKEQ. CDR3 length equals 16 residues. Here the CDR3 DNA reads TGTGCCAGCAGCCCCGCGGGAGGTACTAGCACAGATACGCAGTATTTT. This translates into CASSPAGGTSTDTQYF.

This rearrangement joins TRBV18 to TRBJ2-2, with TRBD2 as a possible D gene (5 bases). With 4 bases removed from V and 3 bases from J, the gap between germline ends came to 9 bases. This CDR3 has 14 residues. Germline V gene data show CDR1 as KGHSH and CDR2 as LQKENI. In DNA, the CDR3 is TGTGCCAGCTCACGAGAAGCGGACACCGGGGAGCTGTTTTTT. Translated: CASSREADTGELFF.

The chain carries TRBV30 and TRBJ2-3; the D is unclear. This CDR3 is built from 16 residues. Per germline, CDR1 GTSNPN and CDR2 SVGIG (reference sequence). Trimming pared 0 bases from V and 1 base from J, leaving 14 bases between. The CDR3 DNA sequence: TGTGCCTGGAGTGTTCATCCTAAATTGGGCACAGATACGCAGTATTTT. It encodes CAWSVHPKLGTDTQYF.

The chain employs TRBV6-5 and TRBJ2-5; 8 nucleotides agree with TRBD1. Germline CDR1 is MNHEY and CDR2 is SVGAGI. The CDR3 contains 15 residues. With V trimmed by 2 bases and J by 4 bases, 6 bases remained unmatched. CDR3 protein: CASSYRAGGRETQYF. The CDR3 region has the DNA TGTGCCAGCAGTTACAGGGCAGGGGGCAGAGAGACCCAGTACTTC.

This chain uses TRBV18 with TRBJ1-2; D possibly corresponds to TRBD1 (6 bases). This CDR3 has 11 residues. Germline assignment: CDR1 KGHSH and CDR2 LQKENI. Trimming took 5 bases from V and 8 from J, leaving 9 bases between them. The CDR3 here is CASSYREGYTF. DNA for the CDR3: TGTGCCAGCTCATACAGGGAAGGCTACACCTTC.

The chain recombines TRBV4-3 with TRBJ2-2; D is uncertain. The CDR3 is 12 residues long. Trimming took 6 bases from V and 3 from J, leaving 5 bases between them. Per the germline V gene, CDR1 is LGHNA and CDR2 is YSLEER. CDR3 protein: CASSRDTGELFF. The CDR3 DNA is TGCGCCAGCAGTCGGGACACCGGGGAGCTGTTTTTT.

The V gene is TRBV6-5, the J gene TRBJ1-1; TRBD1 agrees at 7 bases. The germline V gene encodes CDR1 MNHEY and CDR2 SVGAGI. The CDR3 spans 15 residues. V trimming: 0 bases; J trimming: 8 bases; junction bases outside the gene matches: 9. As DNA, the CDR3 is TGTGCCAGCAGTTACTCGCGACAGGGCTTGGGGGAAGCTTTCTTT. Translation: CASSYSRQGLGEAFF.

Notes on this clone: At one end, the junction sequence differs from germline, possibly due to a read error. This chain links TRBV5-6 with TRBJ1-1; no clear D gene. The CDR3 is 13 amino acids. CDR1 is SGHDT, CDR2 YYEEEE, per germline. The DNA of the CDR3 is TGTGCCAGCAGCTTGGAGGAGAACACCGAAGCTTTCTTT. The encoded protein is CASSLEENTEAFF.

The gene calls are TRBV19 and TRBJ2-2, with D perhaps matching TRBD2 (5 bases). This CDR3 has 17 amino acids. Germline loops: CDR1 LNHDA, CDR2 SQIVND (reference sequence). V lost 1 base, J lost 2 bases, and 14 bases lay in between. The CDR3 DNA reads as TGTGCCAGTAGTATAGTAAGACTAAAAGAAAACACCGGGGAGCTGTTTTTT. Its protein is CASSIVRLKENTGELFF. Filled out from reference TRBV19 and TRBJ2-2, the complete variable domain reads DGGITQSPKYLFRKEGQNVTLSCEQNLNHDAMYWYRQDPGQGLRLIYYSQIVNDFQKGDIAEGYSVSREKKESFPLTVTSAQKNPTAFYLCASSIVRLKENTGELFFGEGSRLTVL.

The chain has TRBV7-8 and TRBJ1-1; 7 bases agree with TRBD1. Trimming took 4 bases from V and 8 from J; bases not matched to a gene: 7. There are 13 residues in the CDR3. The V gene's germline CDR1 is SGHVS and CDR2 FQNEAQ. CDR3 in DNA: TGTGCCAGCAGCTCGAACAGGGGAATGGAAGCTTTCTTT. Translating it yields CASSSNRGMEAFF. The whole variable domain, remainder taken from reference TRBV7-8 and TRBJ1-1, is GAGVSQSPRYKVAKRGQDVALRCDPISGHVSLFWYQQALGQGPEFLTYFQNEAQLDKSGLPSDRFFAERPEGSVSTLKIQRTQQEDSAVYLCASSSNRGMEAFFGQGTRLTVV.

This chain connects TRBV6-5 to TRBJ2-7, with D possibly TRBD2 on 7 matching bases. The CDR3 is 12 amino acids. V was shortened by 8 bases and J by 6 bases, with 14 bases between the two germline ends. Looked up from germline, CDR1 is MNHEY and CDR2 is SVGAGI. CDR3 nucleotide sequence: TGTGCCAGCGGGGGGGCTCCGTTCGAGCAGTACTTC. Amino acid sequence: CASGGAPFEQYF.

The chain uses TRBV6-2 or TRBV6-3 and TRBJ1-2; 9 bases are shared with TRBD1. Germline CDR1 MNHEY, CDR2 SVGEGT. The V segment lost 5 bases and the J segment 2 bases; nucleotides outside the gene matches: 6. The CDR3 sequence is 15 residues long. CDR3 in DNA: TGTGCCAGCAGTCAACAGGGGGCCGGCAACTATGGCTACACCTTC. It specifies CASSQQGAGNYGYTF.